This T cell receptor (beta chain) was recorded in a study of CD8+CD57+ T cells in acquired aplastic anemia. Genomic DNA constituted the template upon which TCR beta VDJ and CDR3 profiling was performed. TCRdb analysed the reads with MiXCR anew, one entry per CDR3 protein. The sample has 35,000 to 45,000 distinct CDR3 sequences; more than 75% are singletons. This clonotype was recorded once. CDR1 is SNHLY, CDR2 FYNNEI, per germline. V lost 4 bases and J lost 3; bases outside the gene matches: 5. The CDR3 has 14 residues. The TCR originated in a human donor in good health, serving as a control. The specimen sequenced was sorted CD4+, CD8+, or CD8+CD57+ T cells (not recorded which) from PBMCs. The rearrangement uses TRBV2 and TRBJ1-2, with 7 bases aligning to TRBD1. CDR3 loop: CASSVTGVDYGYTF. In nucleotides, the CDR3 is TGTGCCAGCAGTGTTACAGGGGTGGACTATGGCTACACCTTC.